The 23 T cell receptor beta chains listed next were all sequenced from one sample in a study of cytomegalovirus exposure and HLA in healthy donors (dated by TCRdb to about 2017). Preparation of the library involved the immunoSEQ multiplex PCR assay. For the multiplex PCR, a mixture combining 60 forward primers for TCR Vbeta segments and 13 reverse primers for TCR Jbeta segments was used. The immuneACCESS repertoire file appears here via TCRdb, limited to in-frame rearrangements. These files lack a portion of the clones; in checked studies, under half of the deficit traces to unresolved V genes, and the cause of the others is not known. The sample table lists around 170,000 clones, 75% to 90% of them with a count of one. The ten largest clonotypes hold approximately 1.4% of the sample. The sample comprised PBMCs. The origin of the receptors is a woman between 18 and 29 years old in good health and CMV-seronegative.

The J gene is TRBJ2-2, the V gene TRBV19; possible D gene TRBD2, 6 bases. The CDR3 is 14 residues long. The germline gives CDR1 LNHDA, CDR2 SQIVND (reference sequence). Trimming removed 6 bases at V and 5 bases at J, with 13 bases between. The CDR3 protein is CASSTRGPTGELFF. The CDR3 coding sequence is TGTGCCAGTAGCACGCGGGGTCCTACCGGGGAGCTGTTTTTT. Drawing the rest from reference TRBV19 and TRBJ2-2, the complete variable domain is DGGITQSPKYLFRKEGQNVTLSCEQNLNHDAMYWYRQDPGQGLRLIYYSQIVNDFQKGDIAEGYSVSREKKESFPLTVTSAQKNPTAFYLCASSTRGPTGELFFGEGSRLTVL.

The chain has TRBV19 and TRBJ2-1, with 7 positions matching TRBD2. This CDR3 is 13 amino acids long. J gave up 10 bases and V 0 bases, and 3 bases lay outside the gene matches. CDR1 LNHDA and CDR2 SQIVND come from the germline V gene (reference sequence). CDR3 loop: CASSIEQLAEQFF. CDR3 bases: TGTGCCAGTAGTATAGAGCAACTAGCGGAGCAGTTCTTC.

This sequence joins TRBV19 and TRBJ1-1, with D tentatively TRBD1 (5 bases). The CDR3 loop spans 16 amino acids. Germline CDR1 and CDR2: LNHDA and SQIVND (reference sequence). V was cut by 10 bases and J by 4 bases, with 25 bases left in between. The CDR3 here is CATPKVDGGWSTEAFF. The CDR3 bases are TGTGCCACCCCGAAAGTCGACGGGGGTTGGAGCACTGAAGCTTTCTTT.

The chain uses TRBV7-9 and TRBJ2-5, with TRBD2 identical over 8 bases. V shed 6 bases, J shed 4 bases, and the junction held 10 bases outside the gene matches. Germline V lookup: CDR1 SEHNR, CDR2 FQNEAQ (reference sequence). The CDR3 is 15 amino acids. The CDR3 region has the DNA TGTGCCAGCAGTACTGCGGGGGGCTGGGGAGAGACCCAGTACTTC. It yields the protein CASSTAGGWGETQYF.

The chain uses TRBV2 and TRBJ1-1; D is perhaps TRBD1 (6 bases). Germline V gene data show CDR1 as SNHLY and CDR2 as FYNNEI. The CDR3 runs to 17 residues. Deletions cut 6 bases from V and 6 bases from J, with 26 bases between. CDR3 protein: CASSVIGRGINRAEAFF. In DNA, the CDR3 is TGTGCCAGCAGCGTGATCGGAAGGGGGATCAATCGGGCTGAAGCTTTCTTT.

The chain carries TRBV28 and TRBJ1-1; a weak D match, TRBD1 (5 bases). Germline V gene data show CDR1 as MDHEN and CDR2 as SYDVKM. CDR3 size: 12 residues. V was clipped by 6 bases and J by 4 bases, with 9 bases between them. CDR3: CASSYRSTEAFF. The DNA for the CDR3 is TGTGCCAGCAGCTACAGGAGCACTGAAGCTTTCTTT.

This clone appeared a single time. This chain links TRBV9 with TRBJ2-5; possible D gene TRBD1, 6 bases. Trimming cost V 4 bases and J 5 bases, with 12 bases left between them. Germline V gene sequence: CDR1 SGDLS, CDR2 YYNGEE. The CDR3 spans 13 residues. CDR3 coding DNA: TGTGCCAGCAGCAACAACAGGGAGGAGACCCAGTACTTC. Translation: CASSNNREETQYF. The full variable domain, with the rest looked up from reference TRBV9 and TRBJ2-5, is DSGVTQTPKHLITATGQRVTLRCSPRSGDLSVYWYQQSLDQGLQFLIQYYNGEERAKGNILERFSAQQFPDLHSELNLSSLELGDSALYFCASSNNREETQYFGPGTRLLVL.

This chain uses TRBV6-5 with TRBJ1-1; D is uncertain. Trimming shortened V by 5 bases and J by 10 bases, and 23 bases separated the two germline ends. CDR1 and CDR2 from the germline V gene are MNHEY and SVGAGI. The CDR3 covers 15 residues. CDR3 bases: TGTGCCAGCAGTCCCAGGACGGACTCACGAGTACGAGCTTTCTTT. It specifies CASSPRTDSRVRAFF.

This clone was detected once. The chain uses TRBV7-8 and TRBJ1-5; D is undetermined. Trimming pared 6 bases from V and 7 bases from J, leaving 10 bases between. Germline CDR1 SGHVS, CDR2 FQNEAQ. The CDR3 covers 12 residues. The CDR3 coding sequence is TGTGCCAGCAGTATGGAACAGCAGCCCCAGCATTTT. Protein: CASSMEQQPQHF. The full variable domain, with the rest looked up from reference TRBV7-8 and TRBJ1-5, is GAGVSQSPRYKVAKRGQDVALRCDPISGHVSLFWYQQALGQGPEFLTYFQNEAQLDKSGLPSDRFFAERPEGSVSTLKIQRTQQEDSAVYLCASSMEQQPQHFGDGTRLSIL.

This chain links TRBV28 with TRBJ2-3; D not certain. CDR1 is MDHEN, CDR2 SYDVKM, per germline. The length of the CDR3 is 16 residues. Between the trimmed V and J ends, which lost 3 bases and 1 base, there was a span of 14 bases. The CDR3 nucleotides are TGTGCCAGCAGTTTCCCCATAGCCTACGGCACAGATACGCAGTATTTT. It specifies CASSFPIAYGTDTQYF.

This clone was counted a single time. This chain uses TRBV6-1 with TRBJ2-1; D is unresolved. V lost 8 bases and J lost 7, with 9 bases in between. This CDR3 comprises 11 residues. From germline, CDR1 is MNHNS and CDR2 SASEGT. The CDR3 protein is CASVLLNEQFF. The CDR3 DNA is TGTGCCAGCGTATTACTTAATGAGCAGTTCTTC.

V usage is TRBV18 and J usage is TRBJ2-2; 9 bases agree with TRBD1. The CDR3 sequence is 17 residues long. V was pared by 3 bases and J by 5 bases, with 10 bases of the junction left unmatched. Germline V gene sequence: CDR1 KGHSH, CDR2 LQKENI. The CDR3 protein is CASSPQQGAMKTGELFF. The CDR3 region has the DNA TGTGCCAGCTCACCGCAACAGGGGGCTATGAAAACCGGGGAGCTGTTTTTT.

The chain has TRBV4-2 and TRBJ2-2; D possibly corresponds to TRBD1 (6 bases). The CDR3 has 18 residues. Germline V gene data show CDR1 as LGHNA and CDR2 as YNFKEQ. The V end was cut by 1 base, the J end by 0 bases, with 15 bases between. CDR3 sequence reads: CASSQVMAGVANTGELFF. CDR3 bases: TGTGCCAGCAGCCAAGTAATGGCAGGGGTAGCGAACACCGGGGAGCTGTTTTTT.

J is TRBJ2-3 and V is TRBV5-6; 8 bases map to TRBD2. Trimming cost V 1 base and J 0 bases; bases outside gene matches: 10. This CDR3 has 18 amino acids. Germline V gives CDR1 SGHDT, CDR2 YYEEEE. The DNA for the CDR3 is TGTGCCAGCAGCTTGAATGGCGGGGGGCCTGGGAGCACAGATACGCAGTATTTT. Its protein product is CASSLNGGGPGSTDTQYF.

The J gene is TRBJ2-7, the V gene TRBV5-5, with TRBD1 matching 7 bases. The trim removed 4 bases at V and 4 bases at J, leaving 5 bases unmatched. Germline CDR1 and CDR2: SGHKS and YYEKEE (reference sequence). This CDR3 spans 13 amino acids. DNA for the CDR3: TGTGCCAGCAGCACAGGGGCTGGGTACGAGCAGTACTTC. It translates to CASSTGAGYEQYF.

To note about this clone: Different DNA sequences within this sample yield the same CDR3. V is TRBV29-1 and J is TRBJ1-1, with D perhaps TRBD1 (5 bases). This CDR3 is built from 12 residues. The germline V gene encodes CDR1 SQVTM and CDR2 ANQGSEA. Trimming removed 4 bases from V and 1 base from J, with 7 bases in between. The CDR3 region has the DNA TGCAGCGTTGTGGGGGGGAACACTGAAGCTTTCTTT. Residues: CSVVGGNTEAFF.

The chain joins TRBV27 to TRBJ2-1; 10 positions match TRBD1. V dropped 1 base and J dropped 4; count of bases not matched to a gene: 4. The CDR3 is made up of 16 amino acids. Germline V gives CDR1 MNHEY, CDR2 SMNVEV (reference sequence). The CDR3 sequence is CASSLFPGQGYNEQFF. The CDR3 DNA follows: TGTGCCAGCAGTTTATTCCCGGGACAGGGGTACAATGAGCAGTTCTTC.

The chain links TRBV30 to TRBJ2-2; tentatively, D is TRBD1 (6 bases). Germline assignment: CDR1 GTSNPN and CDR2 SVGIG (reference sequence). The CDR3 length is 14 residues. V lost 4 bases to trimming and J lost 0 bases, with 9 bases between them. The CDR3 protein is CAWKGTTNTGELFF. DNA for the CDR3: TGTGCCTGGAAGGGGACAACGAACACCGGGGAGCTGTTTTTT.

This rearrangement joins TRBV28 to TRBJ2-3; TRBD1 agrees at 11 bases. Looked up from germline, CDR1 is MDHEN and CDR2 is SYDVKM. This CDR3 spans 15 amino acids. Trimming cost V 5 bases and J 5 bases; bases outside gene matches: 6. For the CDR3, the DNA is TGTGCCAGCAGTCCGGGACAGGGGGGTTTAGATACGCAGTATTTT. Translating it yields CASSPGQGGLDTQYF.

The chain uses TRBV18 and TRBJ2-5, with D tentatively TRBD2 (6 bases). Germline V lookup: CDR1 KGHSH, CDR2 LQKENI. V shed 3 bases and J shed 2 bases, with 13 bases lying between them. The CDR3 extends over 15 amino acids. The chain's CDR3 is CASSPREGLQETQYF. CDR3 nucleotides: TGTGCCAGCTCACCGCGGGAAGGGCTACAAGAGACCCAGTACTTC. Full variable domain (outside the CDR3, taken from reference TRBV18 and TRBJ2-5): NAGVMQNPRHLVRRRGQEARLRCSPMKGHSHVYWYRQLPEEGLKFMVYLQKENIIDESGMPKERFSAEFPKEGPSILRIQQVVRGDSAAYFCASSPREGLQETQYFGPGTRLLVL.

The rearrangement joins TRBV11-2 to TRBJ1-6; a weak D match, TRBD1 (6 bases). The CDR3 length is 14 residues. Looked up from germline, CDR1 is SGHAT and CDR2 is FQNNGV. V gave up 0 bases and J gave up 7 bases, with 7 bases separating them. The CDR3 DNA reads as TGTGCCAGCAGCTTAGATAGGGGGAATTCACCCCTCCACTTT. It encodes CASSLDRGNSPLHF.

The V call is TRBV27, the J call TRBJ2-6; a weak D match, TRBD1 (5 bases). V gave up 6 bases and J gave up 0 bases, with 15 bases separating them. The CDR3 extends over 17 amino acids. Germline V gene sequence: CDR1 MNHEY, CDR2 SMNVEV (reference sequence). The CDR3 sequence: CASRPGRAPSGANVLTF. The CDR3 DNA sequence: TGTGCCAGCAGGCCGGGCAGGGCGCCCTCTGGGGCCAACGTCCTGACTTTC.

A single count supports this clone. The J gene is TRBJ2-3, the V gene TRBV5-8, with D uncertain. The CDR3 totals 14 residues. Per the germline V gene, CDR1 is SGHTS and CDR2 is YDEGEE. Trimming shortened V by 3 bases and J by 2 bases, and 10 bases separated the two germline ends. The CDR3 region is CASSSIYPTDTQYF. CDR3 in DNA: TGTGCCAGCAGCTCTATATATCCCACAGATACGCAGTATTTT.